The source of this T cell receptor beta chain is a study of cytomegalovirus exposure and HLA in healthy donors. Findings and limits, study-wide: According to an earlier analysis, most TCR beta V segments yielded productive rearrangements about 90% or about 30% of the time. In a later analysis, an Asian-associated ancestry cluster reportedly showed fewer N-insertions than the roughly 690-donor mean. Later analysis suggested links between common viral pathogens and several top significant clusters.

The PCR employed 60 Vbeta primers together with 13 Jbeta primers. The data were produced by immunoSEQ multiplex PCR, yet TCRdb's version contains in-frame clones alone and is incomplete. The profile shows more than 85,000 clones, roughly two thirds of them singletons. Concerning this clone itself: Its antigen is as yet unknown.

Germline values: CDR1 SGHTA, CDR2 FQGNSA. V shed 5 bases and J 3 bases; nucleotides not matched to a gene: 8. The CDR3 covers 16 residues. This sequence joins TRBV7-2 and TRBJ1-4; TRBD1 matches at 8 bases. What was sequenced was PBMCs. The source of this sequence is a man aged 40-49 years in good health and CMV-seronegative. The CDR3 DNA reads as TGTGCCAGCAGCCCACTGGGACAGGAGGCTAATGAAAAACTGTTTTTT. Amino acids: CASSPLGQEANEKLFF.